Listed below are T cell receptor beta chains from one sample, sequenced in a study of blood T cells in healthy people across ages. TCRdb fed the 5' RACE reads into MiXCR, producing one record per CDR3 protein. The repertoire holds about 1.4 million distinct CDR3 sequences, with almost 60% as singletons. Specimen: blood. The receptor set was obtained from a man aged 18 to 29 in good health. Each CDR3 is given with its conserved first and last residue. The order of the fields is D gene, J gene, clone size, V gene, CDR3 DNA, CDR3 protein. D genes are given only for firm matches. The size entry is marked missing in some rows and otherwise reads once, few, many or a size class.

.	TRBJ1-2	.	TRBV7-2	TGTGCCAGCAGCCTCCGGGTTCATGGCTACACCTTC	CASSLRVHGYTF
.	TRBJ2-4	.	TRBV20-1	TGCAGTGCTAGCCCCACGTGGCAGAAAAACATTCAGTACTTC	CSASPTWQKNIQYF
TRBD1	TRBJ1-3	.	TRBV7-2	TGTGCCAGCAGCAAAGCGGCAGGGGGCGGAAACACCATATATTTT	CASSKAAGGGNTIYF
TRBD1	TRBJ2-7	.	TRBV3-1	TGTGCCAGCAGCCCCCGGGACAGAAGTGACGAGCAGTACTTC	CASSPRDRSDEQYF
.	TRBJ2-7	.	TRBV7-2	TGTGCCAGCAGTTCGGGGGCGCTATACTACGAGCAGTACTTC	CASSSGALYYEQYF
TRBD2	TRBJ2-3	.	TRBV4-3	TGCGCCAGCAGCCCCCGCCTAGCGGGGGAGGGCACAGATACGCAGTATTTT	CASSPRLAGEGTDTQYF
.	TRBJ1-1	.	TRBV12-3/TRBV12-4	TGTGCCAGCAGTACAACAACGAACACTGAAGCTTTCTTT	CASSTTTNTEAFF
TRBD1	TRBJ2-7	.	TRBV10-3	TGTGCCGGCCGGGACAGGGAGGTATACGAGCAGTACTTC	CAGRDREVYEQYF
.	TRBJ2-7	.	TRBV28	TGTGCCACTGGGGGGCGGCTAGTCTACGAGCAGTACTTC	CATGGRLVYEQYF
.	TRBJ1-2	.	TRBV10-3	TGTGCCATCAGTGAGTCATCAGGGAGGGTCCGTGGCTACACCTTC	CAISESSGRVRGYTF
TRBD1	TRBJ1-2	few	TRBV6-5	TGTGCCAGCAGTTACTTCCAGGGGGCTGATGGCTACACCTTC	CASSYFQGADGYTF
.	TRBJ2-1	.	TRBV20-1	TGCAGTGCTAGAGGCACGGGCTACAATGAGCAGTTCTTC	CSARGTGYNEQFF
.	TRBJ2-7	.	TRBV15	TGTGCCACCAGGACATCTAACTCCTACGAGCAGTACTTC	CATRTSNSYEQYF